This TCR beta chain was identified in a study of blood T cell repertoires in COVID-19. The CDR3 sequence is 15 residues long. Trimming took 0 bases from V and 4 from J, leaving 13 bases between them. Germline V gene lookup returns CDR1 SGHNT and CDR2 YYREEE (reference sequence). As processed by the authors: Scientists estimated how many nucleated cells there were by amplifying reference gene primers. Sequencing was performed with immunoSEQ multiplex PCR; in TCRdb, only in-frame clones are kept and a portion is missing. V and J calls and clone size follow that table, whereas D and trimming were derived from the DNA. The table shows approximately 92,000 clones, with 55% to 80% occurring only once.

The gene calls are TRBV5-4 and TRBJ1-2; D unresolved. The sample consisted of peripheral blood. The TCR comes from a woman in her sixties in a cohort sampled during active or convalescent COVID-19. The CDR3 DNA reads TGTGCCAGCAGCTTGGTCCGTTCGGAGGGCTATGGCTACACCTTC. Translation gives CASSLVRSEGYGYTF.